The rows below give T cell receptor beta chains drawn from one sample of a study of shared clonotypes between healthy human individuals. TCRdb's copy holds only in-frame clones and misses some; the assay was immunoSEQ multiplex PCR. Found here are 2 million to 3 million clones, approximately 93% of them singletons; the top ten hold 0.36%. The specimen was naive CD4+ T cells from PBMCs. The receptors stem from a man aged 18 to 35 in good health. Some clones in this sample may be carry-over from other donors' samples. CDR3s include the opening cysteine and the closing phenylalanine or tryptophan. D genes are given only for firm matches. Clone size, where shown, is once, few, many, or a class for clones that have expanded.

J gene	D gene	clone size	V gene	CDR3 DNA	CDR3 protein
TRBJ1-4	.	once	TRBV10-3	TGTGCCATCAGTGAGTCGACGGGGCGTAATGAAAAACTGTTTTTT	CAISESTGRNEKLFF
TRBJ2-3	.	.	TRBV19	TGTGCCACTAGGGACTCACCCACAGATACGCAGTATTTT	CATRDSPTDTQYF
TRBJ2-2	.	.	TRBV19	TGTGCCAGTACTCGGCGGGCGGCACAGGGTGGCGGGGAGCTGTTTTTT	CASTRRAAQGGGELFF
TRBJ1-2	TRBD1	.	TRBV5-1	TGCGCCAGCAGCCGATCTATGACCGGTGGACAGGGGGCACAGGGAGGCGGCTACACCTTC	CASSRSMTGGQGAQGGGYTF
TRBJ1-2	.	.	TRBV11-2	TGTGCCAGCAGCTTGGACCGGAGCTATGGCTACACCTTC	CASSLDRSYGYTF
TRBJ2-5	.	.	TRBV7-9	TGTGCCAGCAGCGAGCTGGGCAGGGAAGAGACCCAGTACTTC	CASSELGREETQYF
TRBJ2-1	.	once	TRBV18	TGTGCCAGCTCACCATCCCGGGATTTTGAGCAGTTCTTC	CASSPSRDFEQFF
TRBJ2-3	.	.	TRBV2	TGTGCCAGCAGTGAAGCGGAGGGGGGTACAGATACGCAGTATTTT	CASSEAEGGTDTQYF
TRBJ1-4	.	.	TRBV18	TGTGCCAGCTCACCTAGACAGGAGCCCAATGAAAAACTGTTTTTT	CASSPRQEPNEKLFF
TRBJ2-3	.	few	TRBV11-2	TGTGCCAGCAGCTTAGATCGCACAGATACGCAGTATTTT	CASSLDRTDTQYF
TRBJ1-4	.	.	TRBV9	TGTGCCAGCAGCGCACAGGGAACTAATGAAAAACTGTTTTTT	CASSAQGTNEKLFF
TRBJ2-2	TRBD2	.	TRBV7-7	TGTGCCAGCAGCAAATACCCCGGGGGACTAGCGGATACCGGGGAGCTGTTTTTT	CASSKYPGGLADTGELFF
TRBJ2-3	TRBD2	.	TRBV9	TGTGCCAGCAGCCGGAGCGGGGAGGGCCAAGATACGCAGTATTTT	CASSRSGEGQDTQYF
TRBJ2-6	TRBD1	.	TRBV11-2	TGTGCCAGCAGCTTAGTTACAGGGGCCCCCTCTGGGGCCAACGTCCTGACTTTC	CASSLVTGAPSGANVLTF
TRBJ1-1	.	few	TRBV6-1	TGTGCCACCTCCCGGACAGAGATGAACACTGAAGCTTTCTTT	CATSRTEMNTEAFF
TRBJ2-1	.	.	TRBV2	TGTGCCAGCAGTGTAATACGGATTGAGCAGTTCTTC	CASSVIRIEQFF
TRBJ1-5	.	.	TRBV2	TGTGCCAGCAGGGCAGATCATAGCAATCAGCCCCAGCATTTT	CASRADHSNQPQHF
TRBJ2-2	.	.	TRBV7-2	TGTGCCAGCACTCCGGGCCCCCAAATGCCCGGGGAGCTGTTTTTT	CASTPGPQMPGELFF
TRBJ1-6	.	.	TRBV2	TGTGCCAGCAGTGGTTGGGAGGGTTCACCCCTCCACTTT	CASSGWEGSPLHF
TRBJ1-3	.	.	TRBV6-5	TGTGCCAGCAGCGCTGGACAGCATTTGAACACCATATATTTT	CASSAGQHLNTIYF
TRBJ2-7	TRBD1	.	TRBV7-2	TGTGCCAGCAGCTTATCAGGGACAGGGCCCTACGAGCAGTACTTC	CASSLSGTGPYEQYF
TRBJ1-1	.	.	TRBV29-1	TGCAGCGTTGTGCTAGGGAGCATGAACACTGAAGCTTTCTTT	CSVVLGSMNTEAFF
TRBJ1-3	TRBD1	.	TRBV5-1	TGCGCCAGCAGCGCCCGGACAGGGGGCTCTGGAAACACCATATATTTT	CASSARTGGSGNTIYF